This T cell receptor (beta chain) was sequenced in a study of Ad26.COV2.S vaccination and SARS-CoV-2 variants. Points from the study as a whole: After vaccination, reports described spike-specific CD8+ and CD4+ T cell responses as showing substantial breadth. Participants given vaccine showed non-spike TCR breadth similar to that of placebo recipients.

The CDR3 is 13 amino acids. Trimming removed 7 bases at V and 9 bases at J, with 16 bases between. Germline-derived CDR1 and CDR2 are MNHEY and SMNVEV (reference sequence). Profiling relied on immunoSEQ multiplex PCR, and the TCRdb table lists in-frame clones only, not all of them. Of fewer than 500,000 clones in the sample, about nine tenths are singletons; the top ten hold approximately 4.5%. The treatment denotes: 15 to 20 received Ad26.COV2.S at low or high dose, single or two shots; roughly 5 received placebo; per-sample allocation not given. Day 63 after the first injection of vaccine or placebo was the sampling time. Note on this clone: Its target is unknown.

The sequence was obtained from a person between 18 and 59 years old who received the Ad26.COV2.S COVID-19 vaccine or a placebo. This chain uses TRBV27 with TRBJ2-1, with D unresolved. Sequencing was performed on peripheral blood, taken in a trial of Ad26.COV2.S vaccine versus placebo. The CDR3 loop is CASISQSRVEQFF. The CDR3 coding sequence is TGTGCCAGCATAAGTCAGTCTAGGGTTGAGCAGTTCTTC.